The sequence of this T cell receptor (beta chain) was determined in a study of beta chain features in type 1 diabetes. The CDR3 totals 15 residues. Germline V lookup: CDR1 SNHLY, CDR2 FYNNEI. Trimming shortened V by 8 bases and J by 1 base, and 17 bases separated the two germline ends. TCRB transcripts that were expressed got sequenced, as all of the isolated RNA had been reverse transcribed. Sequencing was performed with immunoSEQ multiplex PCR; in TCRdb, only in-frame clones are kept and a portion is missing. The table records about 350,000 clones, around 20% of them present only once. A few counts support this clone.

The chain carries TRBV2 and TRBJ2-5; the D is unclear. The sample taken for sequencing was naive CD4+ T cells from blood. The TCR was taken from a woman between 18 and 29 years old in good health. The CDR3 DNA sequence: TGTGCCAGCTCCCCAAGAGTGGTTTTCCAAGAGACCCAGTACTTC. It yields the protein CASSPRVVFQETQYF.